A selection of T cell receptor beta chains follows, all from one sample in a study of cytomegalovirus exposure and HLA in healthy donors. Here immunoSEQ multiplex PCR was the method, and the copy in TCRdb shows in-frame clones only, minus some. This sample yields about 130,000 clones, of which roughly three quarters are seen a single time; around 1.9% belongs to the top ten. Sequencing used PBMCs. All receptors come from a woman in her thirties or forties in good health and CMV-seronegative. CDR3s include the opening cysteine and the closing phenylalanine or tryptophan.

>TRBJ2-7|TRBV30
CAWNLGQGVNREQYF
>TRBJ2-1|TRBV5-1
CASSLVSGNHEQFF
>TRBJ1-2|TRBV28
CASIDQGRDYGYTF
>TRBJ1-2|TRBV29-1
CSVEPWDNIYGYTF
>TRBJ2-3|TRBV11-3
CASSLTTLTDTQYF
>TRBJ1-2|TRBV16
CASSLNPTAVIDYGYTF
>TRBJ2-1|TRBV12-5
CASGLVNRFYNEQFF
>TRBJ1-5|TRBV30
CAWSGGEGQPQHF
>TRBJ2-5|TRBV5-8
CASSRGWLETQYF
>TRBJ2-1|TRBV5-1
CASSAGQRYSYNEQFF
>TRBJ1-5|TRBV11-2
CASSQGQFSNQPQHF
>TRBJ2-3|TRBV5-1
CASSLAGASDHTDTQYF
>TRBJ2-6|TRBV11-2
CASLSAGANGLTF
>TRBJ2-1|TRBV5-1
CASSPETGLSSYNEQFF
>TRBJ2-3|TRBV10-1
CASSDFPNVGAQYF
>TRBJ2-2|TRBV6-1
CASSLDRGAGELFF
>TRBJ2-1|TRBV28
CASSLAGEGNEQFF
>TRBJ1-6|TRBV7-2
CASSSPPGQGRPNSPLHF
>TRBJ2-7|TRBV5-6
CASSQVGDLYEQYF
>TRBJ2-2|TRBV27
CASNLGAPHTGELFF
>TRBJ1-1|TRBV5-6
CASSPRDREAEAFF
>TRBJ2-7|TRBV5-4
CASSYAGGAYEQYF
>TRBJ2-5|TRBV11-3
CASSLGGLAGETQYF
>TRBJ2-7|TRBV30
CAWSVKTSGGAGQYF
>.|TRBV2
CASTLDRGNEQYF
>TRBJ1-4|TRBV30
CAWSEQRPNEKLFF
>TRBJ2-1|TRBV19
CASSIRQQMGNEQFF
>TRBJ2-5|TRBV28
CASTLGVLGTSKETQYF
>TRBJ1-3|TRBV5-6
CASSRTGGNTIYF
>TRBJ2-7|TRBV2
CASRANRDTEQYF
>TRBJ2-1|TRBV5-1
CASSLYPGLAGVQDEQFF
>TRBJ2-3|TRBV7-3
CASSLSHYTDTQYF
>TRBJ2-5|TRBV5-1
CASSAGADYPGLETQYF
>TRBJ2-7|TRBV5-1
CASSLGVNEQYF
>TRBJ2-1|TRBV7-3
CASGGTGLNEQFF
>TRBJ2-1|TRBV7-6
CASSPSGGANNEQFF